A selection of T cell receptor beta chains follows, all from one sample in a study of shared clonotypes between healthy human individuals. Libraries were prepared by immunoSEQ multiplex PCR; TCRdb keeps only in-frame clonotypes and omits some of them. The repertoire consists of more than 2 million clones, with around 96% occurring once and the leading ten covering 0.9% to 1.4%. The sample taken for sequencing was naive CD8+ T cells sorted from blood. The receptors stem from a man younger than 35 in good health. The CDR3 runs from the conserved cysteine through the conserved F or W. Each record gives: V gene, J gene, clone size, D gene, CDR3 protein, CDR3 DNA. The D gene is left open where the match is weak. A clone size is listed for some rows: how often the clone was seen (once, few, many), or a class if it is expanded.

v_gene: TRBV11-2
j_gene: TRBJ2-7
abundance: -
d_gene: TRBD1
CDR3aa: CASSSSPGTDSYEQYF
CDR3nt: TGTGCCAGCAGCTCCAGTCCCGGGACAGACTCCTACGAGCAGTACTTC

v_gene: TRBV29-1
j_gene: TRBJ2-1
abundance: -
d_gene: TRBD1
CDR3aa: CSVETGVGEQFF
CDR3nt: TGCAGCGTTGAGACAGGGGTGGGAGAGCAGTTCTTC

v_gene: TRBV30
j_gene: TRBJ1-6
abundance: -
d_gene: -
CDR3aa: CAWSVQSSPLHF
CDR3nt: TGTGCCTGGAGTGTCCAAAGTTCACCCCTCCACTTT

v_gene: TRBV10-3
j_gene: TRBJ1-1
abundance: -
d_gene: -
CDR3aa: CAIGENTEAFF
CDR3nt: TGTGCCATCGGGGAGAACACTGAAGCTTTCTTT

v_gene: TRBV15
j_gene: TRBJ2-7
abundance: -
d_gene: -
CDR3aa: CATSRDRGYEQYF
CDR3nt: TGTGCCACCAGCAGAGATAGGGGCTACGAGCAGTACTTC

v_gene: TRBV2
j_gene: TRBJ2-7
abundance: -
d_gene: TRBD2
CDR3aa: CASKDPSGRSNFYEQYF
CDR3nt: TGTGCCAGCAAGGACCCTAGCGGGAGGTCCAATTTTTACGAGCAGTACTTC

v_gene: TRBV9
j_gene: TRBJ2-2
abundance: -
d_gene: -
CDR3aa: CASSSLTGGELFF
CDR3nt: TGTGCCAGCAGCTCTTTGACGGGCGGGGAGCTGTTTTTT

v_gene: TRBV10-1
j_gene: TRBJ2-3
abundance: -
d_gene: TRBD1
CDR3aa: CASSDSTGEDTQYF
CDR3nt: TGCGCCAGCAGTGATTCTACAGGGGAAGATACGCAGTATTTT

v_gene: TRBV4-1
j_gene: TRBJ2-2
abundance: -
d_gene: -
CDR3aa: CASRSGGTGELFF
CDR3nt: TGCGCCAGCAGGTCTGGAGGCACCGGGGAGCTGTTTTTT

v_gene: TRBV5-4
j_gene: TRBJ1-1
abundance: -
d_gene: -
CDR3aa: CASSLVGPEFSF
CDR3nt: TGTGCCAGCAGCTTGGTGGGACCGGAGTTTTCTTTT

v_gene: TRBV11-2
j_gene: TRBJ1-4
abundance: -
d_gene: -
CDR3aa: CASSWTKEKLFF
CDR3nt: TGTGCCAGCAGCTGGACCAAGGAAAAACTGTTTTTT

v_gene: TRBV15
j_gene: TRBJ1-1
abundance: -
d_gene: -
CDR3aa: CATSRAPEGLNTEAFF
CDR3nt: TGTGCCACCAGCAGAGCCCCGGAAGGGCTGAACACTGAAGCTTTCTTT

v_gene: TRBV13
j_gene: TRBJ2-7
abundance: -
d_gene: -
CDR3aa: CASRPTTESHEQYF
CDR3nt: TGTGCCAGCAGGCCGACTACCGAAAGCCACGAGCAGTACTTC

v_gene: TRBV30
j_gene: TRBJ2-4
abundance: once
d_gene: -
CDR3aa: CALDGGKNIQYF
CDR3nt: TGTGCCCTAGATGGGGGGAAAAACATTCAGTACTTC

v_gene: TRBV6-5
j_gene: TRBJ2-5
abundance: -
d_gene: -
CDR3aa: CASSYSGGTQETQYF
CDR3nt: TGTGCCAGCAGTTACTCTGGGGGAACACAAGAGACCCAGTACTTC

v_gene: TRBV27
j_gene: TRBJ2-7
abundance: -
d_gene: TRBD2
CDR3aa: CASSLSPGLGSYEQYF
CDR3nt: TGTGCCAGCAGTTTATCTCCGGGACTAGGTTCCTACGAGCAGTACTTC

v_gene: TRBV5-1
j_gene: TRBJ2-5
abundance: -
d_gene: -
CDR3aa: CASSTFGGWETQYF
CDR3nt: TGCGCCAGCAGCACCTTCGGGGGTTGGGAGACCCAGTACTTC

v_gene: TRBV28
j_gene: TRBJ1-5
abundance: -
d_gene: -
CDR3aa: CASSLANQPQHF
CDR3nt: TGTGCCAGCAGTTTGGCCAATCAGCCCCAGCATTTT

v_gene: TRBV27
j_gene: TRBJ2-7
abundance: once
d_gene: -
CDR3aa: CASSLTSSYEQYF
CDR3nt: TGTGCCAGCAGTTTGACGTCCTCCTACGAGCAGTACTTC

v_gene: TRBV30
j_gene: TRBJ2-7
abundance: -
d_gene: -
CDR3aa: CAWSIPLGAYEQYF
CDR3nt: TGTGCCTGGAGTATTCCGCTCGGGGCCTACGAGCAGTACTTC

v_gene: TRBV27
j_gene: TRBJ2-2
abundance: few
d_gene: TRBD1
CDR3aa: CASSLGQGAGELFF
CDR3nt: TGTGCCAGCAGTTTGGGACAGGGGGCCGGGGAGCTGTTTTTT

v_gene: TRBV7-9
j_gene: TRBJ2-3
abundance: -
d_gene: TRBD1
CDR3aa: CASSLGQGPDTQYF
CDR3nt: TGTGCCAGCAGCCTGGGACAGGGTCCAGATACGCAGTATTTT

v_gene: TRBV7-2
j_gene: TRBJ1-1
abundance: -
d_gene: TRBD1
CDR3aa: CASSLVGDSSERAFF
CDR3nt: TGTGCCAGCAGCTTAGTAGGGGACAGTTCTGAGAGGGCTTTCTTT

v_gene: TRBV27
j_gene: TRBJ2-7
abundance: -
d_gene: -
CDR3aa: CASSLSRLTYEQYF
CDR3nt: TGTGCCAGCAGTTTATCGCGCCTGACCTACGAGCAGTACTTC

v_gene: TRBV9
j_gene: TRBJ2-2
abundance: -
d_gene: -
CDR3aa: CASSVFTGELFF
CDR3nt: TGTGCCAGCAGCGTCTTTACCGGGGAGCTGTTTTTT

v_gene: TRBV6-1
j_gene: TRBJ1-1
abundance: -
d_gene: -
CDR3aa: CASSEWGIGKNTEAFF
CDR3nt: TGTGCCAGCAGTGAATGGGGGATCGGCAAGAACACTGAAGCTTTCTTT

v_gene: TRBV30
j_gene: TRBJ1-4
abundance: -
d_gene: TRBD1
CDR3aa: CAWGQGILANEKLFF
CDR3nt: TGTGCCTGGGGACAGGGAATCTTAGCTAATGAAAAACTGTTTTTT

v_gene: TRBV7-9
j_gene: TRBJ1-1
abundance: -
d_gene: -
CDR3aa: CASSLAEKRAFF
CDR3nt: TGTGCCAGCAGCTTAGCGGAAAAAAGAGCTTTCTTT

v_gene: TRBV6-4
j_gene: TRBJ2-1
abundance: -
d_gene: TRBD2
CDR3aa: CASSDYHRTSGVNEQFF
CDR3nt: TGTGCCAGCAGTGACTACCACCGGACTAGCGGGGTAAATGAGCAGTTCTTC

v_gene: TRBV5-6
j_gene: TRBJ1-2
abundance: -
d_gene: TRBD1
CDR3aa: CASSPTTQGEYGYTF
CDR3nt: TGTGCCAGCAGCCCAACTACGCAGGGGGAGTATGGCTACACCTTC

v_gene: TRBV11-2
j_gene: TRBJ2-1
abundance: -
d_gene: -
CDR3aa: CASSLVDLGSYNEQFF
CDR3nt: TGTGCCAGCAGCTTAGTGGACCTCGGGTCCTACAATGAGCAGTTCTTC

v_gene: TRBV5-4
j_gene: TRBJ2-2
abundance: -
d_gene: TRBD1
CDR3aa: CASSWLGQGVAGELFF
CDR3nt: TGTGCCAGCAGCTGGCTCGGACAGGGTGTAGCCGGGGAGCTGTTTTTT

v_gene: TRBV7-8
j_gene: TRBJ1-5
abundance: -
d_gene: -
CDR3aa: CASSLALKWEGVNQPQHF
CDR3nt: TGTGCCAGCAGCTTAGCGCTAAAGTGGGAGGGAGTGAATCAGCCCCAGCATTTT

v_gene: TRBV11-2
j_gene: TRBJ2-7
abundance: -
d_gene: TRBD2
CDR3aa: CASSPVAGTYEQYF
CDR3nt: TGTGCCAGCAGCCCTGTAGCGGGAACCTACGAGCAGTACTTC

v_gene: TRBV30
j_gene: TRBJ2-7
abundance: -
d_gene: TRBD1
CDR3aa: CACSRQGSNLYEQYF
CDR3nt: TGTGCCTGTAGTAGACAGGGTAGTAATCTCTACGAGCAGTACTTC

v_gene: TRBV6-6
j_gene: TRBJ2-7
abundance: -
d_gene: TRBD2
CDR3aa: CASSLGLAGGEQYF
CDR3nt: TGTGCCAGCAGTTTAGGGCTAGCGGGAGGAGAGCAGTACTTC

v_gene: TRBV4-1
j_gene: TRBJ2-1
abundance: -
d_gene: TRBD2
CDR3aa: CASSQDRGSMEFF
CDR3nt: TGCGCCAGCAGCCAAGATCGCGGGAGCATGGAGTTCTTC

v_gene: TRBV2
j_gene: TRBJ1-5
abundance: -
d_gene: -
CDR3aa: CASSVGAGISNQPQHF
CDR3nt: TGTGCCAGCAGTGTGGGGGCAGGGATCAGCAATCAGCCCCAGCATTTT

v_gene: TRBV27
j_gene: TRBJ2-7
abundance: -
d_gene: TRBD1
CDR3aa: CASSSAGGRGREQYF
CDR3nt: TGTGCCAGCAGTTCAGCAGGGGGCCGTGGTCGCGAGCAGTACTTC

v_gene: TRBV6-5
j_gene: TRBJ2-3
abundance: -
d_gene: TRBD2
CDR3aa: CASSPTSGRQYF
CDR3nt: TGTGCCAGCAGCCCTACTAGCGGGCGGCAGTATTTT

v_gene: TRBV5-6
j_gene: TRBJ1-1
abundance: -
d_gene: TRBD1
CDR3aa: CASSGTGYTEAFF
CDR3nt: TGTGCCAGCAGCGGGACAGGGTACACTGAAGCTTTCTTT

v_gene: TRBV12-5
j_gene: TRBJ1-2
abundance: -
d_gene: -
CDR3aa: CASGLDPTAYGYTF
CDR3nt: TGTGCTAGTGGTTTGGATCCGACAGCCTATGGCTACACCTTC

v_gene: TRBV27
j_gene: TRBJ1-5
abundance: -
d_gene: -
CDR3aa: CASGQDQPQHF
CDR3nt: TGTGCCAGCGGGCAAGATCAGCCCCAGCATTTT

v_gene: TRBV7-9
j_gene: TRBJ2-7
abundance: -
d_gene: -
CDR3aa: CASSLGQAIYEQYF
CDR3nt: TGTGCCAGCAGCTTAGGGCAGGCCATCTACGAGCAGTACTTC

v_gene: TRBV13
j_gene: TRBJ2-4
abundance: -
d_gene: -
CDR3aa: CASSLGPENIQYF
CDR3nt: TGTGCCAGCAGCTTAGGGCCGGAAAACATTCAGTACTTC

v_gene: TRBV19
j_gene: TRBJ2-1
abundance: -
d_gene: -
CDR3aa: CASSRDRDNNEQFF
CDR3nt: TGTGCCAGTTCAAGGGACCGTGATAACAATGAGCAGTTCTTC

v_gene: TRBV6-6
j_gene: TRBJ2-4
abundance: -
d_gene: -
CDR3aa: CASSPFTGNKNIQYF
CDR3nt: TGTGCCAGCAGTCCCTTCACAGGGAACAAAAACATTCAGTACTTC

v_gene: TRBV4-3
j_gene: TRBJ2-1
abundance: -
d_gene: TRBD2
CDR3aa: CASSQELAREGGNEQFF
CDR3nt: TGCGCCAGCAGCCAAGAGTTGGCGCGGGAGGGTGGGAATGAGCAGTTCTTC

v_gene: TRBV4-1
j_gene: TRBJ2-7
abundance: -
d_gene: -
CDR3aa: CASSQVRGSRYEQYF
CDR3nt: TGCGCCAGCAGCCAAGTCAGAGGGTCTAGATACGAGCAGTACTTC

v_gene: TRBV9
j_gene: TRBJ2-7
abundance: once
d_gene: TRBD2
CDR3aa: CASSVGGSGPSYEQYF
CDR3nt: TGTGCCAGCAGCGTAGGCGGTAGCGGGCCCTCCTACGAGCAGTACTTC

v_gene: TRBV5-4
j_gene: TRBJ1-6
abundance: -
d_gene: -
CDR3aa: CASSPKTDRNYNSPLHF
CDR3nt: TGTGCCAGCAGCCCGAAAACCGACAGAAACTATAATTCACCCCTCCACTTT

v_gene: TRBV5-6
j_gene: TRBJ1-2
abundance: -
d_gene: TRBD1
CDR3aa: CASSWTGDRGYTF
CDR3nt: TGTGCCAGCAGCTGGACAGGGGATCGTGGCTACACCTTC

v_gene: TRBV7-2
j_gene: TRBJ2-2
abundance: -
d_gene: -
CDR3aa: CASSLVSTGELFF
CDR3nt: TGTGCCAGCAGCTTAGTTAGCACCGGGGAGCTGTTTTTT

v_gene: TRBV9
j_gene: TRBJ2-7
abundance: -
d_gene: -
CDR3aa: CASSVGGDAYEQYF
CDR3nt: TGTGCCAGCAGCGTAGGAGGGGACGCCTACGAGCAGTACTTC

v_gene: TRBV7-2
j_gene: TRBJ1-1
abundance: few
d_gene: -
CDR3aa: CASSLGRVNTEAFF
CDR3nt: TGTGCCAGCAGCTTAGGCCGCGTGAACACTGAAGCTTTCTTT

v_gene: TRBV6-1
j_gene: TRBJ2-7
abundance: -
d_gene: -
CDR3aa: CASSETALDHYEQYF
CDR3nt: TGTGCCAGCAGTGAAACGGCACTAGACCACTACGAGCAGTACTTC

v_gene: TRBV6-5
j_gene: TRBJ2-7
abundance: few
d_gene: -
CDR3aa: CASSYSGETYEQYF
CDR3nt: TGTGCCAGCAGTTACTCGGGGGAAACCTACGAGCAGTACTTC

v_gene: TRBV7-6
j_gene: TRBJ2-7
abundance: -
d_gene: -
CDR3aa: CASSSLSGATYEQYF
CDR3nt: TGTGCCAGCAGCTCCCTATCGGGGGCCACCTACGAGCAGTACTTC